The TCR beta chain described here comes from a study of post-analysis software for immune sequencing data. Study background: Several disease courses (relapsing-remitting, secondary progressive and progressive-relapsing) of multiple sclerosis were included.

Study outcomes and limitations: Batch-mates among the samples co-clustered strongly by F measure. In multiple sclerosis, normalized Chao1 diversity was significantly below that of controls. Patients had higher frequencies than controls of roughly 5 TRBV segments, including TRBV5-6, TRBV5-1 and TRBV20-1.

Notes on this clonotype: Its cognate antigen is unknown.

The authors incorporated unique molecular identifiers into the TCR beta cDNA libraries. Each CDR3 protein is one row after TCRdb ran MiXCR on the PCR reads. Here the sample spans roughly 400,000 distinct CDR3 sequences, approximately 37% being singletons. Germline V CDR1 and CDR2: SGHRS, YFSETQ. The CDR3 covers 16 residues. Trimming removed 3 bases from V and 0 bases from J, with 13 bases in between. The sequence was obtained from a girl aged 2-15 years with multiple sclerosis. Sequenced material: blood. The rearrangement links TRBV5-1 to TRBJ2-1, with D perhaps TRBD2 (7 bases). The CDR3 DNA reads TGCGCCAGCAGCTCGCGCGGGGGCTCCTCCTACAATGAGCAGTTCTTC. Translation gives CASSSRGGSSYNEQFF.